Listed here are 19 T cell receptor beta chains from one sample, sequenced in a study of CD8 T cells in ankylosing spondylitis. TCRdb called the 5' RACE reads again in MiXCR, with one record for every CDR3 protein. The profile shows under 250,000 distinct CDR3 sequences, about 11% of them singletons. The sample taken for sequencing was blood, either unsorted or a sorted T cell fraction (not recorded which). The receptors come from a male donor with ankylosing spondylitis or in good health (not recorded which).

This clonotype was found many times. The V and J genes are TRBV20-1 and TRBJ2-2, with no clear D. Germline values: CDR1 DFQATT, CDR2 SNEGSKA (reference sequence). Deletions cut 1 base from V and 7 bases from J, with 4 bases between. The CDR3 loop spans 11 amino acids. The CDR3, as DNA: TGCAGTGCTAGAGGGAGCGGGGAGCTGTTTTTT. Protein product: CSARGSGELFF.

This clonotype was detected ten times or more. V usage is TRBV18 and J usage is TRBJ2-5; possible D gene TRBD1, 5 bases. This CDR3 comprises 14 residues. CDR1 and CDR2 (germline): KGHSH, LQKENI. Trimming took off 0 bases at V and 3 bases at J, with 8 bases between the two ends. Here the CDR3 reads CASSPPSTEETQYF. The CDR3 DNA is TGTGCCAGCTCACCACCATCGACAGAAGAGACCCAGTACTTC.

This clonotype turned up a few times. The J gene is TRBJ2-7, the V gene TRBV4-1; a weak D match, TRBD2 (6 bases). The germline V gene encodes CDR1 MGHRA and CDR2 YSYEKL. V lost 5 bases and J 4 bases, leaving 18 bases between the germline ends. The CDR3 length is 15 residues. CDR3 nucleotide sequence: TGCGCCAGCAGCAGGGAGGCCTATAGGGAGTACGAGCAGTACTTC. Its translation: CASSREAYREYEQYF.

This clonotype came up many times. The V call is TRBV5-4, the J call TRBJ2-2; 10 bases are a match to TRBD2. This CDR3 has 16 residues. Germline lookup yields CDR1 SGHNT and CDR2 YYREEE (reference sequence). Trimming took 4 bases from V and 5 from J; bases not matched to a gene: 8. The CDR3 region has the DNA TGTGCCAGCAGCGGATCCGGGACTAGCGAGACCGGGGAGCTGTTTTTT. It is translated as CASSGSGTSETGELFF.

The chain is built from TRBV7-8 and TRBJ2-7; 8 bases fit TRBD1. Germline V gives CDR1 SGHVS, CDR2 FQNEAQ. The CDR3 is 15 residues long. The junction had 7 bases not matched to a gene; V was cut back by 4 bases and J by 2 bases. CDR3 in amino acids: CASSSRTGPTYEQYF. As DNA, the CDR3 is TGTGCCAGCAGCTCACGGACAGGGCCCACCTACGAGCAGTACTTC.

The sample holds a few counts of this clonotype. V and J are TRBV6-1 and TRBJ2-3; D gene uncertain. There are 16 residues in the CDR3. Germline V gene data show CDR1 as MNHNS and CDR2 as SASEGT. With 2 bases removed from V and 2 bases from J, the gap between germline ends came to 14 bases. CDR3 sequence (DNA): TGTGCCAGCAGTGAACTCGAGGTTGTCAACACAGATACGCAGTATTTT. Amino acids: CASSELEVVNTDTQYF.

This clonotype has ten or more counts. The chain links TRBV5-1 to TRBJ2-7; maybe TRBD2 (5 bases). Germline V gene data show CDR1 as SGHRS and CDR2 as YFSETQ. CDR3 length: 14 residues. V was shortened by 2 bases and J by 4 bases, with 13 bases between the two germline ends. CDR3: CASSFEGLAYEQYF. The CDR3 DNA sequence: TGCGCCAGCAGCTTCGAGGGCTTAGCATACGAGCAGTACTTC.

Notes on this clonotype: A junction boundary mismatches the germline segment, possibly from a read error. CDR3 loop: CAWRGGAEAQYF. The CDR3 bases are TGTGCCTGGAGGGGGGGCGCAGAGGCCCAGTACTTC. The gene calls are TRBV30 and TRBJ2-5; the D call may be TRBD1 or TRBD2 (6 bases each). There are 12 residues in the CDR3. In germline, CDR1 is GTSNPN, CDR2 SVGIG (reference sequence).

This clonotype was found many times. The genes are TRBV20-1 and TRBJ1-2; D possibly corresponds to TRBD1 (5 bases). CDR1 and CDR2 from the germline V gene are DFQATT and SNEGSKA (reference sequence). The CDR3 runs 15 residues. Trimming left V 0 bases short and J 4 bases short, with 15 bases between. CDR3 coding DNA: TGCAGTGCTAGAGATTTGGGGGGGGAGATCTATGGCTACACCTTC. Translated, it gives CSARDLGGEIYGYTF.

This chain uses TRBV14 with TRBJ2-7, with D possibly matching TRBD2 (5 bases). Trimming shortened V by 4 bases and J by 3 bases, and 10 bases separated the two germline ends. The CDR3 is 13 residues long. Germline lookup yields CDR1 SGHDN and CDR2 FVKESK. The chain's CDR3 is CASSPGLLYEQYF. The CDR3 coding sequence is TGTGCCAGCAGCCCTGGACTTCTCTACGAGCAGTACTTC.

This clonotype was counted at least ten times. The chain has TRBV4-1 and TRBJ2-1; D not certain. CDR3 length: 14 residues. CDR1 and CDR2 (germline): MGHRA, YSYEKL. V gave up 2 bases and J gave up 10 bases, with 15 bases separating them. The CDR3 reads CASSQSETPGEQFF. CDR3 DNA: TGCGCCAGCAGCCAATCCGAAACCCCCGGGGAGCAGTTCTTC.

In its sample, this clonotype was seen a few times. V gene TRBV20-1 combines with J gene TRBJ2-2; D gene unclear. This CDR3 has 13 amino acids. The germline V gene encodes CDR1 DFQATT and CDR2 SNEGSKA (reference sequence). Trimming removed 7 bases from V and 2 bases from J, with 11 bases in between. This CDR3 reads CSVRSPNTGELFF. CDR3 DNA: TGCAGTGTACGGAGCCCCAACACCGGGGAGCTGTTTTTT.

This clonotype showed up many times. The rearrangement joins TRBV7-2 to TRBJ1-1; the D gene is possibly TRBD1 (5 bases). The CDR3 length is 14 residues. The V gene lost 0 bases and the J gene lost 4 bases, with 9 bases spanning the gap. Germline CDR1 SGHTA, CDR2 FQGNSA. The CDR3 DNA follows: TGTGCCAGCAGCTTAGCCGGGGCGGCCACTGAAGCTTTCTTT. Protein: CASSLAGAATEAFF. Full variable domain (remainder filled in from reference TRBV7-2 and TRBJ1-1): GAGVSQSPSNKVTEKGKDVELRCDPISGHTALYWYRQSLGQGLEFLIYFQGNSAPDKSGLPSDRFSAERTGGSVSTLTIQRTQQEDSAVYLCASSLAGAATEAFFGQGTRLTVV.

This clonotype was counted many times. The rearrangement links TRBV20-1 to TRBJ1-1; D may be TRBD1 (5 bases). This CDR3 is 16 amino acids long. Trimming removed 1 base from V and 0 bases from J, with 15 bases in between. Germline lookup yields CDR1 DFQATT and CDR2 SNEGSKA (reference sequence). The CDR3 spells CSARAQRGRMNTEAFF. For the CDR3, the DNA is TGCAGTGCTAGAGCTCAAAGGGGACGGATGAACACTGAAGCTTTCTTT.

This clonotype was counted at least ten times. The genes are TRBV29-1 and TRBJ2-7; D unclear. The germline gives CDR1 SQVTM, CDR2 ANQGSEA. V was pared by 6 bases and J by 4 bases, with 10 bases between. The CDR3 covers 11 residues. CDR3 DNA: TGCAGCGTCGAGAAGGGTTACGAGCAGTACTTC. It translates to CSVEKGYEQYF.

This sequence joins TRBV7-2 and TRBJ2-3; D is perhaps TRBD2 (6 bases). Trimming removed 4 bases from V and 0 bases from J, with 11 bases in between. The CDR3 covers 15 residues. Germline V gives CDR1 SGHTA, CDR2 FQGNSA. This CDR3 reads CASSYSGTSTDTQYF. DNA for the CDR3: TGTGCCAGCAGCTATAGCGGTACTAGCACAGATACGCAGTATTTT.

About this clonotype: A much more abundant neighbour one base away suggests this may be a read error. The chain combines TRBV7-9 with TRBJ2-7, with 8 bases lining up with TRBD1. Germline CDR1 SEHNR, CDR2 FQNEAQ (reference sequence). V lost 8 bases and J lost 6; bases outside the gene matches: 12. This CDR3 spans 14 amino acids. Here the CDR3 DNA reads TGTGCCAGCGGCCTACGGACAGGGACGGGCGAGCAGTACTTC. Residues: CASGLRTGTGEQYF. Together with reference TRBV7-9 and TRBJ2-7, the CDR3 gives the full variable domain: DTGVSQNPRHKITKRGQNVTFRCDPISEHNRLYWYRQTLGQGPEFLTYFQNEAQLEKSRLLSDRFSAERPKGSFSTLEIQRTEQGDSAMYLCASGLRTGTGEQYFGPGTRLTVT.

The chain is built from TRBV18 and TRBJ2-7; 8 nucleotides match TRBD1. The germline V gene encodes CDR1 KGHSH and CDR2 LQKENI. CDR3 length: 15 amino acids. V lost 6 bases to trimming and J lost 2 bases; unmatched junction nucleotides: 9. DNA of the CDR3: TGTGCCAGCTCTCTCTACGGGACAGGTCCCTACGAGCAGTACTTC. Amino acids: CASSLYGTGPYEQYF.

The table lists this clonotype with many counts. The chain combines TRBV12-2 with TRBJ2-1; no check of the table's D call, TRBD2, against the DNA was made. TRBV12-2 is a documented pseudogene. The CDR3 consists of 14 residues. The CDR3 DNA sequence: TGTGCAAGTCGCTTACTGCGGGAGGGTAATGAGCAGTTCTTC. It codes for CASRLLREGNEQFF.